The T cell receptor beta chain under discussion was sequenced for a study of shared clonotypes between healthy human individuals. The naive CD8 population came from CD45RO-negative cells selected for CCR7, without terminally differentiated effector memory CD45RA+ cells. Trimming cost V 6 bases and J 0 bases; bases outside gene matches: 9. Per germline, CDR1 MNHEY and CDR2 SMNVEV (reference sequence). The CDR3 runs to 16 residues. Profiled with immunoSEQ multiplex PCR; TCRdb holds only in-frame clones, not every one. The profile covers under 1 million clones, with about 96% appearing a single time and less than 0.3% taken by the ten largest.

The chain has TRBV27 and TRBJ2-7; TRBD1 matches 9 bases. The clonotype comes from a man aged 25-45 years in good health. What was sequenced was naive CD8+ T cells sorted from blood. CDR3 DNA sequence: TGTGCCAGCAGGGGAGGGACAGGGCGATTCTCCTACGAGCAGTACTTC. This codes for CASRGGTGRFSYEQYF.